This TCR beta chain came from a study of blood T cell repertoires in COVID-19. On the study more broadly: Samples came from the United States, Italy and Spain, spanning acute and convalescent COVID-19. The cDNA or gDNA used as material had been derived from T cells, B-cell-depleted T cells, or PBMCs.

CDR3 length equals 12 residues. V lost 0 bases, J lost 11 bases, and 2 bases stayed unmatched. Per the original methods: Counts of nucleated cells, estimated from reference gene primer amplification, were obtained. Assay used: immunoSEQ multiplex PCR; TCRdb lists only in-frame clones, some missing. V and J calls and clone size are given by that table; D and trimming were obtained from the DNA. This table holds about 100,000 clones, around 81% found once. The sample comprised peripheral blood. The chain uses TRBV12-3 or TRBV12-4 and TRBJ1-1, with 8 bases matching TRBD1. The receptor was isolated from a man between 50 and 59 years old who had recovered from COVID-19. CDR3 nucleotide sequence: TGTGCCAGCAGTTTAGCGCAGGGGGCTGCTTTCTTT. It codes for CASSLAQGAAFF.